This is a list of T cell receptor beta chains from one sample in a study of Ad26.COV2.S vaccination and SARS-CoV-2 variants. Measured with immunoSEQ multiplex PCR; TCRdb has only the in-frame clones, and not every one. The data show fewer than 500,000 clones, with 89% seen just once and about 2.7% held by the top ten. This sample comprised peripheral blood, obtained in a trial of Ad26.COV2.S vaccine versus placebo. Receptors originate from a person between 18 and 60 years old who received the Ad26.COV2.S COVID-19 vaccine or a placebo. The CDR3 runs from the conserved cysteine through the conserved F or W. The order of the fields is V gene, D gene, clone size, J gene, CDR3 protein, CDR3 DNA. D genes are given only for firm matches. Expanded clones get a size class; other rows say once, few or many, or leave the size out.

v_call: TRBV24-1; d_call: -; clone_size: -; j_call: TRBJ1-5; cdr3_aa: CATSDSVGFRPQHF; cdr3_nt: TGTGCCACCAGTGATAGCGTGGGGTTCCGGCCCCAGCATTTT
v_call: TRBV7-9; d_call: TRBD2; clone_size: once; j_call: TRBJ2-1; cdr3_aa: CASIRLAGGNEQFF; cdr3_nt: TGTGCCAGCATCAGACTAGCGGGAGGAAATGAGCAGTTCTTC
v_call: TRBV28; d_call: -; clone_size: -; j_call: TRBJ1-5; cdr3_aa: CASYPRRRVNQPQHF; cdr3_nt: TGTGCCAGCTACCCCCGGCGGAGGGTTAATCAGCCCCAGCATTTT
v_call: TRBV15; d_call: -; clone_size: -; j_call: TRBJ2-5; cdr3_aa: CATSRDWAGQETQYF; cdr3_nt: TGTGCCACCAGCAGAGATTGGGCAGGCCAAGAGACCCAGTACTTC
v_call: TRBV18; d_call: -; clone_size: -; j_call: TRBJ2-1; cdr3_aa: CASSPPGYNEQFF; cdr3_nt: TGTGCCAGCTCACCGCCGGGCTACAATGAGCAGTTCTTC
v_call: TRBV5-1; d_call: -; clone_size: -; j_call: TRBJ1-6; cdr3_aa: CASSLGSFTSESPLHF; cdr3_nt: TGCGCCAGCAGCTTAGGTTCATTTACTAGCGAATCACCCCTCCACTTT
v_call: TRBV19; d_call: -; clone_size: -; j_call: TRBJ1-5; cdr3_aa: CASSHTYWTPNQPQHF; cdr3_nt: TGTGCCAGTAGCCACACCTATTGGACACCCAATCAGCCCCAGCATTTT
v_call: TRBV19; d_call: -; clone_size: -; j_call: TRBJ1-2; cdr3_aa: CASRDRVLYGYTF; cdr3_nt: TGTGCCAGTAGGGATCGGGTACTCTATGGCTACACCTTC
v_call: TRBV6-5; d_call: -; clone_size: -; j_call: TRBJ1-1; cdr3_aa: CASSYWTGMNTEAFF; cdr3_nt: TGTGCCAGCAGTTACTGGACGGGGATGAACACTGAAGCTTTCTTT
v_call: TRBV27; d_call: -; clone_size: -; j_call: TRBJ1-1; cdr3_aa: CASSLYRRNTEAFF; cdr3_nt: TGTGCCAGCAGTTTATACAGGCGGAACACTGAAGCTTTCTTT
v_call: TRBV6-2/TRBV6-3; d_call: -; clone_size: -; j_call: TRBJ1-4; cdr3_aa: CASSSSGGNEKLFF; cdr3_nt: TGTGCCAGCAGTTCCAGCGGGGGTAATGAAAAACTGTTTTTT
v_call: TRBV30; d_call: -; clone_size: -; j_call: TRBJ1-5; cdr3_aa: CAWSVLNQPQHF; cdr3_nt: TGTGCCTGGAGTGTACTTAATCAGCCCCAGCATTTT
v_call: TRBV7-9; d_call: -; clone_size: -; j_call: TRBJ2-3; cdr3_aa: CASSPSPMEGGEYTDTQYF; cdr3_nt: TGTGCCAGCAGCCCATCCCCTATGGAAGGGGGTGAATACACAGATACGCAGTATTTT
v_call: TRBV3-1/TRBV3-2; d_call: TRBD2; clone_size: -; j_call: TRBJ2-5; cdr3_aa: CASGFGLAGDRETQYF; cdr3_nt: TGTGCCAGCGGCTTCGGGCTAGCGGGAGATAGGGAGACCCAGTACTTC
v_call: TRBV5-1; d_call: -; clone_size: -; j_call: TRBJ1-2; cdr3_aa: CASSLGEANNYGYTF; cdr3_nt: TGCGCCAGCAGCTTGGGTGAAGCTAATAACTATGGCTACACCTTC
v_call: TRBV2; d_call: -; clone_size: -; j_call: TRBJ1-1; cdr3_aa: CASTQGRTEAFF; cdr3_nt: TGTGCCAGCACACAGGGAAGGACTGAAGCTTTCTTT
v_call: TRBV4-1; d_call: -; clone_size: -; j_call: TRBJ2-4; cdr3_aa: CASSHEAGPSSLAKNIQYF; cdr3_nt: TGCGCCAGCAGTCATGAAGCAGGGCCTAGTAGTTTAGCCAAAAACATTCAGTACTTC
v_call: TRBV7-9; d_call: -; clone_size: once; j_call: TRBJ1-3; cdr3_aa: CASAGTFQGNTIYF; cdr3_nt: TGTGCCAGCGCCGGGACGTTCCAAGGAAACACCATATATTTT
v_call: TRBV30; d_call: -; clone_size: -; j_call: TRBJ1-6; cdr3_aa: CAWSLAGLGTFNSPLHF; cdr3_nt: TGTGCCTGGAGCCTTGCTGGGCTAGGGACATTTAATTCACCCCTCCACTTT
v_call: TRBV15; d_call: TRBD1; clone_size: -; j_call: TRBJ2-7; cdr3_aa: CATSSGGQGPYEQYF; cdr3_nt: TGTGCCACCAGCAGCGGGGGACAGGGTCCCTACGAGCAGTACTTC
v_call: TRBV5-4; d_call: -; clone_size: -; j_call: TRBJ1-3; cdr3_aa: CASSLGGLAGNTIYF; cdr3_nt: TGTGCCAGCAGCTTGGGTGGTCTTGCTGGAAACACCATATATTTT
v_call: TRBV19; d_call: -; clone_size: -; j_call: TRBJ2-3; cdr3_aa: CASSLTDTQYF; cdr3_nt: TGTGCCAGTAGCCTCACAGATACGCAGTATTTT
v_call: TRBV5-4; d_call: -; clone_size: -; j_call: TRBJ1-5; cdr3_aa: CASSQGPPAGDQPQHF; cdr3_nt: TGTGCCAGCAGCCAGGGGCCCCCCGCAGGGGATCAGCCCCAGCATTTT
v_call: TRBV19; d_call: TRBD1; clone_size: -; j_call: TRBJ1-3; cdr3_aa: CATSDPGQDSGNTIYF; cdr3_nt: TGTGCCACCTCGGATCCGGGACAGGATTCTGGAAACACCATATATTTT
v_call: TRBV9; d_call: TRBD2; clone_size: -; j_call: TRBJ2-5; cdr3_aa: CASSVGDSGRQETQYF; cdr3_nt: TGTGCCAGCAGCGTAGGGGATAGCGGGAGGCAAGAGACCCAGTACTTC
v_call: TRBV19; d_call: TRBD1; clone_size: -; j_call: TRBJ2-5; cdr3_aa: CASTGGLFQETQYF; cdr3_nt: TGTGCCAGCACAGGGGGGCTGTTCCAAGAGACCCAGTACTTC
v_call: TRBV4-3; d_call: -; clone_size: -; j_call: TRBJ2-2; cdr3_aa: CASSLYGGRDTGELFF; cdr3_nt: TGCGCCAGCAGCCTTTATGGAGGGAGAGACACCGGGGAGCTGTTTTTT
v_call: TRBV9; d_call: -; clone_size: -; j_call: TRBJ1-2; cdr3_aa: CASSARSGSDYGYTF; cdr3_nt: TGTGCCAGCAGCGCCCGCAGCGGATCCGACTATGGCTACACCTTC
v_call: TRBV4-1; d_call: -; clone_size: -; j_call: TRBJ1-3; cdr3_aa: CASSLNPGDSGNTIYF; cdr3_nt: TGCGCCAGCAGCCTGAACCCCGGGGACTCTGGAAACACCATATATTTT
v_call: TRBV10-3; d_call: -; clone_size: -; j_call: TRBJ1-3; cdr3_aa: CAISVLSIRQASNSGNTIYF; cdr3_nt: TGTGCCATCAGTGTTCTTAGTATTAGGCAGGCCTCCAACTCTGGAAACACCATATATTTT
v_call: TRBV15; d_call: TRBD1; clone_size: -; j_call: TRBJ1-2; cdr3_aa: CATSRDRTGLSYGYTF; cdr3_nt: TGTGCCACCAGCAGAGATCGGACAGGTCTTTCCTATGGCTACACCTTC
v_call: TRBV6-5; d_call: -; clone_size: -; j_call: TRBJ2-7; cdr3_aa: CASSYGTGAYEQYF; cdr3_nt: TGTGCCAGCAGTTACGGGACGGGAGCCTACGAGCAGTACTTC
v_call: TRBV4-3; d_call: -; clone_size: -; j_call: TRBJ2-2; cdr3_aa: CASSQSPTFSETENTGELFF; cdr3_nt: TGCGCCAGCAGCCAATCCCCGACCTTCTCCGAGACCGAGAACACCGGGGAGCTGTTTTTT
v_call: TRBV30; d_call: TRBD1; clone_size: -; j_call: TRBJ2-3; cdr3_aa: CAWSRQGGTDTQYF; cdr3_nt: TGTGCCTGGAGTCGACAGGGCGGGACAGATACGCAGTATTTT
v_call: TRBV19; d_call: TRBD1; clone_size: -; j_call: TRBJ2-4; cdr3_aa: CASSIKPGTGRPINNIQYF; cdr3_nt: TGTGCCAGTAGTATAAAACCCGGGACAGGGAGGCCGATAAACAACATTCAGTACTTC
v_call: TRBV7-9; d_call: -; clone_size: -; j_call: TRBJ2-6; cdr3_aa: CASSSDTAGANVLTF; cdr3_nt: TGTGCCAGCAGCTCCGACACCGCTGGGGCCAACGTCCTGACTTTC
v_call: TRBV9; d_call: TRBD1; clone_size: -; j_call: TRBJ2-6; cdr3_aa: CASSVGGRGPGANVLTF; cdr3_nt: TGTGCCAGCAGCGTAGGGGGCAGGGGGCCTGGGGCCAACGTCCTGACTTTC
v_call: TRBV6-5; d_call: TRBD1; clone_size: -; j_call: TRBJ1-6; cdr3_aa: CASSPTTGYTLHF; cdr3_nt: TGTGCCAGCAGCCCCACGACAGGGTACACCCTCCACTTT
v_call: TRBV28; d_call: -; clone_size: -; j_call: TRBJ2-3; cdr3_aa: CASSPPIDTQYF; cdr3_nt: TGTGCCAGCAGTCCGCCCATCGATACGCAGTATTTT
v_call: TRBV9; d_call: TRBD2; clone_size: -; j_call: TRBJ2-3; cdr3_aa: CASSVETGGTDTQYF; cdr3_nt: TGTGCCAGCAGCGTAGAGACGGGGGGAACAGATACGCAGTATTTT
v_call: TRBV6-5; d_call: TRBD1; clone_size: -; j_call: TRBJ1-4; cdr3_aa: CASKTGGGEKLFF; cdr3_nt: TGTGCCAGCAAAACAGGGGGCGGTGAAAAACTGTTTTTT
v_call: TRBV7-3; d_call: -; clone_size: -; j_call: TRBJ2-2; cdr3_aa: CASSSQGTGELFF; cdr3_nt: TGTGCCAGCAGTTCACAGGGCACCGGGGAGCTGTTTTTT
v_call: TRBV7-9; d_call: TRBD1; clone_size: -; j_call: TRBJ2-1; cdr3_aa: CASSDQGQGVNNEQFF; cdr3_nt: TGTGCCAGCAGCGACCAGGGACAGGGGGTGAACAATGAGCAGTTCTTC
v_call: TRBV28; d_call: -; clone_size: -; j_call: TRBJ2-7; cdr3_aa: CASSLPSPYEQYF; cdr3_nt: TGTGCCAGCAGTTTACCGTCCCCCTACGAGCAGTACTTC
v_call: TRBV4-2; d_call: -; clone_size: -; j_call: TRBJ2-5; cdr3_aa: CASSQDWGRETQYF; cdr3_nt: TGTGCCAGCAGCCAAGATTGGGGCAGAGAGACCCAGTACTTC
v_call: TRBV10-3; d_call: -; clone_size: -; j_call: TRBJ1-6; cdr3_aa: CAISQSSYNSPLHF; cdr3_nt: TGTGCCATCAGCCAGAGCTCCTATAATTCACCCCTCCACTTT
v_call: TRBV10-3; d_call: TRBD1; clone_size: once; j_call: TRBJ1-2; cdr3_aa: CAISEDTGTGFLINYGYTF; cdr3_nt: TGTGCCATCAGTGAAGATACCGGGACAGGGTTTTTGATAAACTATGGCTACACCTTC
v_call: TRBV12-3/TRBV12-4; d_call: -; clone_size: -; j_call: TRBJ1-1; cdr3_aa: CASSRMTDNEAFF; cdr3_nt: TGTGCCAGCAGTAGAATGACGGACAATGAAGCTTTCTTT
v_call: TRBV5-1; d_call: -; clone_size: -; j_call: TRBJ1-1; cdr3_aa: CASSNPNTEAFF; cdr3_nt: TGCGCCAGCAGCAACCCGAACACTGAAGCTTTCTTT
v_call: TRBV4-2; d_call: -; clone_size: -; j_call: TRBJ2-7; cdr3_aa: CASSRTGEQYF; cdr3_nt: TGTGCCAGCAGCCGCACCGGCGAGCAGTACTTC
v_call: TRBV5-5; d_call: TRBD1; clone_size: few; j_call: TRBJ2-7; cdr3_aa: CATSTRGDRGHEQYF; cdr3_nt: TGTGCCACCTCAACCCGGGGGGACAGGGGCCACGAGCAGTACTTC
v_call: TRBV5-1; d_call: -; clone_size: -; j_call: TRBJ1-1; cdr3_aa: CASSGILGSDTEAFF; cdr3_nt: TGCGCCAGCAGCGGTATACTGGGTTCGGACACTGAAGCTTTCTTT
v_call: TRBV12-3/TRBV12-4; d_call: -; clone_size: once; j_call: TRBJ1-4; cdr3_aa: CASKLREKLFF; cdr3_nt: TGTGCCAGCAAGCTCCGGGAAAAACTGTTTTTT